A selection of T cell receptor beta chains follows, all from one sample in a study of tumor-infiltrating lymphocytes in primary liver carcinoma. MiXCR, run by TCRdb on the multiplex PCR reads, gives a single entry per CDR3 protein. Of fewer than 400,000 distinct CDR3 sequences detected, about 50% appear once; the ten largest clones hold approximately 15%. Sequenced: peripheral blood. These receptors were obtained from a woman aged 30 to 39 with primary liver carcinoma and hepatitis B virus infection. Both conserved end residues are part of each CDR3. D genes are given only for firm matches. Not all rows give a size; the values are once, few, many and, for expanded clones, a class.

D gene,V gene,J gene,clone size,CDR3 DNA,CDR3 protein
TRBD2,TRBV6-1,TRBJ2-7,NA,TGTGCCAGCAGTACCTGGGGGGGGTCCTCGGAGTTGCAGTACTTC,CASSTWGGSSELQYF
NA,TRBV11-2,TRBJ2-1,many,TGTGCCAGCAGCTTGGCGGGAAGCTCCTACAATGAGCAGTTCTTC,CASSLAGSSYNEQFF
NA,TRBV12-3/TRBV12-4,TRBJ1-1,few,TGTGCCAGCACCCCTTTGAATGGGGGGAACACTGAAGCTTTCTTT,CASTPLNGGNTEAFF
NA,TRBV11-1,TRBJ2-5,NA,TGTACCAGCAGCTCATCCATAGCAGGGATAAGGGAGACCCAGTACTTC,CTSSSSIAGIRETQYF
NA,TRBV6-2/TRBV6-3,TRBJ2-5,few,TGTGCCAGCAACGCACAGGAGGGCAAGACCCAGTACTTC,CASNAQEGKTQYF
NA,TRBV28,TRBJ2-4,NA,TGTGCCAGCAATTTCCGGTTGTTGGGAGTGGGGAGCATTCAGTACTTC,CASNFRLLGVGSIQYF
NA,TRBV14,TRBJ2-3,NA,TGTGCCAGCAAGCAGGCTAGTCCGCAGTATTTT,CASKQASPQYF
TRBD2,TRBV6-2/TRBV6-3,TRBJ2-7,many,TGTGCCAGCAGCCCCGGACTAGTACGCGAGCAGTACTTC,CASSPGLVREQYF
TRBD2,TRBV11-2,TRBJ2-1,NA,TGTGCCAGCAGCCCAGGGAGTAGCGGGAGGATTGAACAGTTCTTC,CASSPGSSGRIEQFF
TRBD2,TRBV11-2,TRBJ2-3,NA,TGTGCCAGGAGCCCTAGCGGCCTTAGCACAGACACGCAGTATTTT,CARSPSGLSTDTQYF
TRBD2,TRBV11-2,TRBJ2-7,many,TGTGCCAGGGTGGGCGGGAGGCGGTACGAGCAGTACTTC,CARVGGRRYEQYF
TRBD1,TRBV11-3,TRBJ2-7,many,TGTGCCAGCAGCTCCAGGGACAGCTACGAGCAGTACTTC,CASSSRDSYEQYF
TRBD2,TRBV11-2,TRBJ2-3,NA,TGTGCCAGCCACCTAACGGGTAGCGGGAGGGCCGCCCCCCTCGCGCAGTATTTT,CASHLTGSGRAAPLAQYF
TRBD1,TRBV6-1,TRBJ2-1,NA,TGTGCCAGCAGGGTACGACAGGGCTCCTACAATGAGCAGTTCTTC,CASRVRQGSYNEQFF
NA,TRBV6-5,TRBJ1-1,few,TGTGCCAGCCTAGAAGCTTTCTTT,CASLEAFF
TRBD2,TRBV11-3,TRBJ2-1,once,TGTGACAGCAACCGTATAGCGGGTGAGCAGTTCTTC,CDSNRIAGEQFF
NA,TRBV6-5,TRBJ2-3,NA,TGTGCCACCAGGGTGCGCCTTTCAGATACGCAGTATTTT,CATRVRLSDTQYF
NA,TRBV6-5,TRBJ1-6,NA,TGTGCCAGCGGTTACCCCACACAGAATTCACTCCTCCACTTT,CASGYPTQNSLLHF
NA,TRBV12-3/TRBV12-4,TRBJ2-1,NA,TGTGCCAGCATCCTTAGGAAAAGCTTCTACAATGAGCAGTTCTTC,CASILRKSFYNEQFF
NA,TRBV29-1,TRBJ1-5,many,TGCAGCGTTGGGAATCGCAATCAGCCCCAGCATTTT,CSVGNRNQPQHF
NA,TRBV6-6,TRBJ1-1,NA,TGTGCCAGCAGTTCGGGCTCCTACACTGAAGCTTTCTTT,CASSSGSYTEAFF
NA,TRBV6-1,TRBJ2-7,NA,TGTGCCAGCAGTGAAGGGTCGCCTACCTACGAGCAGTACTTC,CASSEGSPTYEQYF
TRBD1,TRBV12-3/TRBV12-4,TRBJ2-5,once,TGTGCCAGCAGATTTCGGGACAGGAACCAAGAGACCCAGAACTTC,CASRFRDRNQETQNF